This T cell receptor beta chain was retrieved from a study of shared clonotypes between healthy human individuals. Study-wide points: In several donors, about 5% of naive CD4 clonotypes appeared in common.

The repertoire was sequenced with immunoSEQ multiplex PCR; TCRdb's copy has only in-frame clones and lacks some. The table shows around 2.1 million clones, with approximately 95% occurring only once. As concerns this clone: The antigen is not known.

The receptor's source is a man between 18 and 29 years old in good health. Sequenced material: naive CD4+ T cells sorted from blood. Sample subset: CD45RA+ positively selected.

The CDR3 sequence is CASSLPRGGVSTDTQYF. Written as DNA, the CDR3 is TGCGCCAGCAGCCTCCCCCGAGGCGGGGTTAGCACAGATACGCAGTATTTT. The chain employs TRBV4-1 and TRBJ2-3; D may be TRBD2 (6 bases). V was cut by 4 bases and J by 0 bases, with 17 bases left in between. This CDR3 is 17 amino acids long. Per the germline V gene, CDR1 is MGHRA and CDR2 is YSYEKL.